These 7 T cell receptor beta chains share one sample of origin, sequenced in a study of vaccination and CD4 T cells after COVID-19. The antigens of these receptors remain unknown. Regarding treatment: approximately nine-day PBMC culture with coronavirus spike peptide pools or control peptides (ViraFEST assay). Pre-COVID-19 pandemic sampling (2011-2018) yielded the unexposed donor's CD4+ T cells. Oncomine TCR Beta short-read sequencing was applied to DNA from cultured CD4+ T cells. MiXCR, applied by TCRdb to the PCR reads, yields one record per CDR3 protein. The table records about 8,300 distinct CDR3 sequences, around 35% of them present only once. Sequencing used CD4+ T cells from blood, cultured in vitro. These receptors all stem from a human donor in good health.

This clonotype was observed a few times. In DNA, the CDR3 is TGTGCCAGCAGTTACTCCTACAATCAGCATTTT. Amino acid sequence: CASSYSYNQHF. This rearrangement joins TRBV6-2 or TRBV6-3 to TRBJ1-5; D not certain. The V end lost 0 bases, the J end lost 13 bases, and 7 bases lay between the germline ends. There are 11 residues in the CDR3. CDR1 is MNHEY, CDR2 SVGEGT, per germline.

About this clonotype itself: The junction and the germline gene differ at one end; a read error may be behind it. This rearrangement joins TRBV20-1 to TRBJ2-5, with 9 positions matching TRBD1. CDR3 length: 12 residues. Germline CDR1 and CDR2: DFQATT and SNEGSKA (reference sequence). The CDR3 spells CSALTGGQTQHF. Written as DNA, the CDR3 is TGCAGTGCTTTAACAGGGGGCCAGACCCAGCACTTC.

The rearrangement uses TRBV6-1 and TRBJ2-7; TRBD1 or TRBD2 may be the D gene (6 bases each). The CDR3 length is 13 residues. The V and J ends lost 3 bases and 7 bases respectively, with 13 bases between them. Germline CDR1 and CDR2: MNHNS and SASEGT. CDR3 region: CASSERGAGEQYF. The DNA for the CDR3 is TGTGCCAGCAGTGAGAGGGGGGCTGGGGAGCAGTACTTC.

J is TRBJ2-7 and V is TRBV2; no clear D. Between the trimmed V and J ends, which lost 5 bases and 5 bases, there was a span of 10 bases. From germline, CDR1 is SNHLY and CDR2 FYNNEI. The CDR3 runs to 12 residues. CDR3 in amino acids: CASSMRPDEQYF. Written as DNA, the CDR3 is TGTGCCAGCAGTATGAGACCCGACGAGCAGTACTTC. Together with reference TRBV2 and TRBJ2-7, the CDR3 gives the full variable domain: EPEVTQTPSHQVTQMGQEVILRCVPISNHLYFYWYRQILGQKVEFLVSFYNNEISEKSEIFDDQFSVERPDGSNFTLKIRSTKLEDSAMYFCASSMRPDEQYFGPGTRLTVT.

The chain is built from TRBV7-8 and TRBJ1-2; D not certain. The germline V gene encodes CDR1 SGHVS and CDR2 FQNEAQ. The CDR3 is 14 residues long. Trimming took off 5 bases at V and 6 bases at J, with 16 bases between the two ends. The CDR3 coding sequence is TGTGCCAGCAGCAGAGGATTCGCCGGACATGGCTACACCTTC. Amino acid sequence: CASSRGFAGHGYTF.

With regard to this clonotype: At one of its ends the junction is not consistent with the germline gene, which may arise from a read error. This chain uses TRBV19 with TRBJ1-6, with D hard to call. Per germline, CDR1 LNHDA and CDR2 SQIVND (reference sequence). This CDR3 comprises 15 residues. As DNA, the CDR3 is TGTGCCGGTAGCCCCTCGGAGCGCTCTAATTCACCCCTCCACTTT. Translating it yields CAGSPSERSNSPLHF.

This clonotype was detected only a few times. This chain uses TRBV7-8 with TRBJ1-6; tentatively, D is TRBD1 (5 bases). Germline loops: CDR1 SGHVS, CDR2 FQNEAQ. The CDR3 has 15 amino acids. Trimming shortened V by 4 bases and J by 11 bases, and 18 bases separated the two germline ends. DNA for the CDR3: TGTGCCAGCAGCTACGGGACCGCCCAATTCACACCCCTCCACTTT. It encodes CASSYGTAQFTPLHF.